The subject of this entry is one T cell receptor (beta chain). Its antigen remains unidentified. This entry is derived from a study of radiotherapy plus CTLA-4 blockade in lung cancer. Across the study: Objective response was observed in roughly a sixth of patients, and disease control in around 31%.

People whose metastatic non-small-cell lung cancer was chemo-refractory got focal radiation along with CTLA-4 blockade by ipilimumab. V was clipped by 4 bases and J by 9 bases; unmatched bases: 10. The CDR3 runs 16 residues. Germline CDR1 reads SGDLS; CDR2 reads YYNGEE. Points from the study as a whole: Reported findings show early blood T cell clone dynamics, with interferon-beta, best predicted response.

TCRdb keeps only in-frame clones here, not all; method: immunoSEQ multiplex PCR. Among tens of thousands of clones listed, just under 75% were seen once. This sequence originates from a human donor with non-small cell lung cancer who had stable disease on radiotherapy plus ipilimumab. The chain recombines TRBV9 with TRBJ2-6, with 10 bases lining up with TRBD1. This sample comprised peripheral blood, obtained from a patient treated with radiotherapy plus ipilimumab. CDR3 bases: TGTGCCAGCAGCATGCACCGGGACAGGGGTGGCAACGTCCTGACTTTC. Amino acids: CASSMHRDRGGNVLTF.